The 16 T cell receptor beta chains below were found in one sample sequenced in a study of blood T cell repertoires in COVID-19. Some clones are missing from TCRdb's copy, which holds only in-frame ones; the method was immunoSEQ multiplex PCR. The sample includes approximately 290,000 clones, approximately 85% seen only once; the top ten take roughly 4%. The sequencing input was PBMCs or T cells enriched from blood (not recorded which). The receptors were gathered from a woman in her thirties who had recovered from COVID-19.

This chain connects TRBV7-3 to TRBJ2-1; D is unresolved. The CDR3 has 16 residues. Germline V gives CDR1 SGHTA, CDR2 FQGTGA. V lost 2 bases, J lost 0 bases, and 11 bases lay in between. The CDR3 protein is CASSLGGSFSYNEQFF. DNA of the CDR3: TGTGCCAGCAGCTTAGGTGGTAGTTTCTCCTACAATGAGCAGTTCTTC.

V gene TRBV27 combines with J gene TRBJ1-4, with 8 bases that match TRBD1. The germline CDR1 and CDR2 sequences are MNHEY and SMNVEV (reference sequence). This CDR3 is 16 amino acids long. After removal of 3 bases from V and 6 bases from J, the junction contained 9 bases not matched to a gene. In DNA form, the CDR3 reads TGTGCCAGCAGTTTGTATCCCGCAGGGGGCTATGAAAAACTGTTTTTT. Its protein product is CASSLYPAGGYEKLFF.

The chain has TRBV2 and TRBJ1-1, with no clear D. The CDR3 extends over 16 amino acids. CDR1 is SNHLY and CDR2 is FYNNEI in the germline V gene. With 7 bases removed from V and 2 bases from J, the gap between germline ends came to 20 bases. The CDR3 spells CASNAGSLRYNTEAFF. CDR3 bases: TGTGCCAGCAACGCGGGGTCTTTACGGTATAACACTGAAGCTTTCTTT.

This clone was found a few times. J is TRBJ1-1 and V is TRBV7-8; D is perhaps TRBD1 (5 bases). The CDR3 is 16 residues long. Germline-derived CDR1 and CDR2 are SGHVS and FQNEAQ. V lost 7 bases, J lost 1 base, and 19 bases lay in between. The CDR3 coding sequence is TGTGCCAGCACCCCACAACAGGTCGCTTCGAACACTGAAGCTTTCTTT. This encodes CASTPQQVASNTEAFF.

V gene TRBV25-1 combines with J gene TRBJ2-6; 9 bases are shared with TRBD2. J gave up 2 bases and V 7 bases, and 6 bases lay outside the gene matches. Looked up from germline, CDR1 is MGHDK and CDR2 is SYGVNS. The CDR3 loop spans 16 amino acids. CDR3 sequence reads: CASTGLAIAGANVLTF. The DNA for the CDR3 is TGTGCCAGCACGGGACTAGCCATAGCTGGGGCCAACGTCCTGACTTTC.

In this sample, this clone turned up a few times. The sample contains more than one DNA sequence encoding this CDR3. The chain combines TRBV19 with TRBJ2-2; weak D call: TRBD1 (6 bases). CDR1 LNHDA and CDR2 SQIVND come from the germline V gene (reference sequence). Between the trimmed V and J ends, which lost 8 bases and 0 bases, there was a span of 7 bases. The CDR3 totals 13 residues. For the CDR3, the DNA is TGTGCCAGTCGGACAGCGAACACCGGGGAGCTGTTTTTT. This sequence encodes CASRTANTGELFF.

The chain employs TRBV4-1 and TRBJ1-4; no clear D gene. V dropped 3 bases and J dropped 1 base, with 12 bases sitting between them. The CDR3 contains 16 residues. Germline V lookup: CDR1 MGHRA, CDR2 YSYEKL. The CDR3 loop is CASSHHLTQTNEKLFF. CDR3 DNA sequence: TGCGCCAGCAGCCACCACCTGACACAAACTAATGAAAAACTGTTTTTT.

The chain uses TRBV14 and TRBJ2-3, with 8 bases fitting TRBD2. The CDR3 extends over 14 amino acids. The J segment lost 2 bases and the V segment lost 6 bases, leaving 4 bases of the junction unmatched. CDR1 and CDR2 (germline): SGHDN, FVKESK. The CDR3 DNA is TGTGCCAGCAGTCCAGCGGGAGCCACAGATACGCAGTATTTT. This translates into CASSPAGATDTQYF.

The chain combines TRBV19 with TRBJ1-1, with no clear D. This CDR3 has 14 residues. Germline values: CDR1 LNHDA, CDR2 SQIVND (reference sequence). The V end lost 3 bases, the J end lost 5 bases, and 13 bases lay between the germline ends. The CDR3 here is CASSIAGDWTEAFF. The CDR3, as DNA: TGTGCCAGTAGTATCGCGGGTGATTGGACTGAAGCTTTCTTT. Full variable domain (rest looked up from reference TRBV19 and TRBJ1-1): DGGITQSPKYLFRKEGQNVTLSCEQNLNHDAMYWYRQDPGQGLRLIYYSQIVNDFQKGDIAEGYSVSREKKESFPLTVTSAQKNPTAFYLCASSIAGDWTEAFFGQGTRLTVV.

The chain links TRBV7-9 to TRBJ2-2; 8 positions agree with TRBD2. Trimming at V came to 9 bases and at J to 5 bases, leaving 11 bases not matched to a gene. CDR3 size: 15 residues. Germline CDR1 and CDR2: SEHNR and FQNEAQ (reference sequence). The CDR3 loop reads CASDSSGSRTGELFF. In nucleotides, the CDR3 is TGTGCCAGTGACTCGAGCGGGAGTCGAACCGGGGAGCTGTTTTTT.

The chain links TRBV7-9 to TRBJ1-1; TRBD1 might be the D (6 bases). This CDR3 spans 14 amino acids. Germline values: CDR1 SEHNR, CDR2 FQNEAQ (reference sequence). Trimming removed 5 bases at V and 1 base at J, with 11 bases between. The CDR3: CASSQGKKNTEAFF. CDR3 sequence (DNA): TGTGCCAGCAGCCAGGGGAAGAAGAACACTGAAGCTTTCTTT. The full variable domain, rest sourced from reference TRBV7-9 and TRBJ1-1, is DTGVSQNPRHKITKRGQNVTFRCDPISEHNRLYWYRQTLGQGPEFLTYFQNEAQLEKSRLLSDRFSAERPKGSFSTLEIQRTEQGDSAMYLCASSQGKKNTEAFFGQGTRLTVV.

As DNA, the CDR3 is TGTGCCAGCAGTGAATACGGGGTCCGGACAGGGAACGAGCAGTACTTC. Translation: CASSEYGVRTGNEQYF. This rearrangement joins TRBV2 to TRBJ2-7, with 8 bases fitting TRBD1. Germline V gene data show CDR1 as SNHLY and CDR2 as FYNNEI. Trimming cost V 2 bases and J 5 bases; bases outside gene matches: 11. This CDR3 is built from 16 residues.

In its sample, this clone was seen once. The V gene is TRBV29-1, the J gene TRBJ2-7; TRBD2 is a possible D gene (5 bases). Trimming left V 2 bases short and J 6 bases short, with 20 bases between. CDR3 length: 15 residues. The germline CDR1 and CDR2 sequences are SQVTM and ANQGSEA. This CDR3 reads CSVESGLTPWSEQYF. The CDR3 nucleotides read TGCAGCGTTGAATCCGGACTTACCCCATGGAGCGAGCAGTACTTC.

The table lists this clone with a few counts. The J gene is TRBJ1-5, the V gene TRBV15; D gene ambiguous. Germline V CDR1 and CDR2: LNHNV, YYDKDF (reference sequence). CDR3 length: 15 residues. Between the trimmed V and J ends, which lost 0 bases and 4 bases, there was a span of 10 bases. CDR3 DNA sequence: TGTGCCACCAGCAGAGAGACCGGAGGGAATCAGCCCCAGCATTTT. Residues: CATSRETGGNQPQHF.

In DNA, the CDR3 is TGTGCCAGCACTTGGGGCAGACAGAACACTGAAGCTTTCTTT. This encodes CASTWGRQNTEAFF. The V and J genes are TRBV7-9 and TRBJ1-1, with D perhaps TRBD1 (5 bases). The CDR3 has 14 amino acids. CDR1 and CDR2 from the germline V gene are SEHNR and FQNEAQ (reference sequence). V was cut by 7 bases and J by 1 base, with 13 bases left in between.

The chain carries TRBV6-5 and TRBJ2-3, with TRBD1 as a possible D gene (5 bases). Deletions cut 3 bases from V and 5 bases from J, with 12 bases between. This CDR3 has 14 amino acids. Looked up from germline, CDR1 is MNHEY and CDR2 is SVGAGI. The CDR3 is CASSYRGSRDTQYF. In nucleotides, the CDR3 is TGTGCCAGCAGTTATAGGGGATCGCGAGATACGCAGTATTTT.